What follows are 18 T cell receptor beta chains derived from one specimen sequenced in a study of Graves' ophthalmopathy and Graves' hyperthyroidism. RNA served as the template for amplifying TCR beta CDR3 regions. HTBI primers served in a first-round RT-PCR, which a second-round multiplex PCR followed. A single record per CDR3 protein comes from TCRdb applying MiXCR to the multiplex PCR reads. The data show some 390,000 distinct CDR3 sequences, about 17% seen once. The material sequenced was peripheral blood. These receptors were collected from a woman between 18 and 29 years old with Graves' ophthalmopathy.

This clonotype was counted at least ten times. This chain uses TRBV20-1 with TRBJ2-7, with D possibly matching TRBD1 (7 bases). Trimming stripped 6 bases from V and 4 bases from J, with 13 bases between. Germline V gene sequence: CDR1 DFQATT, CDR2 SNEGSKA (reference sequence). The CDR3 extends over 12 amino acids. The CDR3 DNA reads TGCAGTGCAAGACAGGGAGGTTACGAGCAGTACTTC. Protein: CSARQGGYEQYF.

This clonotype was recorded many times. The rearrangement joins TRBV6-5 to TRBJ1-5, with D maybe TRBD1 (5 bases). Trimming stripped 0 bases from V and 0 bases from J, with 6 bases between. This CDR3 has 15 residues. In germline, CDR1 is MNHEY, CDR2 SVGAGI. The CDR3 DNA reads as TGTGCCAGCAGTTACTCGACAGATAGCAATCAGCCCCAGCATTTT. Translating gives CASSYSTDSNQPQHF.

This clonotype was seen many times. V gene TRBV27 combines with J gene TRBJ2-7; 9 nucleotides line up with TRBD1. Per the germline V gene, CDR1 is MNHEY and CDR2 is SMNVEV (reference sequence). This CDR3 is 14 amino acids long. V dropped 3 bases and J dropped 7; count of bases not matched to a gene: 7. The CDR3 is CASSFRTGEGEQYF. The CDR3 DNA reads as TGTGCCAGCAGTTTTCGGACAGGGGAAGGGGAGCAGTACTTC.

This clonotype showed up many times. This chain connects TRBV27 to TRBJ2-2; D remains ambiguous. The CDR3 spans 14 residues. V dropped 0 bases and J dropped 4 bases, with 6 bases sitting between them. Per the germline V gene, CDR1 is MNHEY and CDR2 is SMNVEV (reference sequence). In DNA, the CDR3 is TGTGCCAGCAGTTTATCTACCGGCACCGGGGAGCTGTTTTTT. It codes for CASSLSTGTGELFF.

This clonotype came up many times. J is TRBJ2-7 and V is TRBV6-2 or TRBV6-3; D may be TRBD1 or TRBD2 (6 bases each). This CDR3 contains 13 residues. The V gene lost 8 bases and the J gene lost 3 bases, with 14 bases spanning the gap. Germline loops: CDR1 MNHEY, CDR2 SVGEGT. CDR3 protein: CASRDGGNYEQYF. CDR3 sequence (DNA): TGTGCCAGCCGAGACGGGGGCAACTACGAGCAGTACTTC.

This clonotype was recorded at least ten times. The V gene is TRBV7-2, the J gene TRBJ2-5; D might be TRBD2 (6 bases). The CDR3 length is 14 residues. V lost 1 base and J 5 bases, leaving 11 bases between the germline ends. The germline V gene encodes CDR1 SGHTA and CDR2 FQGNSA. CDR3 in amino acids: CASSLESGGETQYF. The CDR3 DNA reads TGTGCCAGCAGCTTAGAAAGCGGAGGGGAGACCCAGTACTTC.

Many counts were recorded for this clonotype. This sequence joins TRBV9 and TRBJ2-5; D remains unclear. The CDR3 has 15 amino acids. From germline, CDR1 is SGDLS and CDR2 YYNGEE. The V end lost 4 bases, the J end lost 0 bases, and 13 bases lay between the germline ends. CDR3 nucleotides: TGTGCCAGCAGCCCCAGAGGCCTGTACCAAGAGACCCAGTACTTC. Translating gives CASSPRGLYQETQYF.

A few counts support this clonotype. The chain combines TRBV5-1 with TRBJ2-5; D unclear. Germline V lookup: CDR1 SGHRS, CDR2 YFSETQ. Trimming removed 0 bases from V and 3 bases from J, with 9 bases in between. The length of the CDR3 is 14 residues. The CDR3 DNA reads TGCGCCAGCAGCTTGGGACACCCCGAAGAGACCCAGTACTTC. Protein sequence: CASSLGHPEETQYF. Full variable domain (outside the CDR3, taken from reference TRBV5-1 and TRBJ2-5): KAGVTQTPRYLIKTRGQQVTLSCSPISGHRSVSWYQQTPGQGLQFLFEYFSETQRNKGNFPGRFSGRQFSNSRSEMNVSTLELGDSALYLCASSLGHPEETQYFGPGTRLLVL.

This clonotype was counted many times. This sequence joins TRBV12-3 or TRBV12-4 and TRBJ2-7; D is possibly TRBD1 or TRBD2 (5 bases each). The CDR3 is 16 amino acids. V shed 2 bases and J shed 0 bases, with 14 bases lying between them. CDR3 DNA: TGTGCCAGCAGTTTACCAGCTCGGGACGGCTCCTACGAGCAGTACTTC. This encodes CASSLPARDGSYEQYF.

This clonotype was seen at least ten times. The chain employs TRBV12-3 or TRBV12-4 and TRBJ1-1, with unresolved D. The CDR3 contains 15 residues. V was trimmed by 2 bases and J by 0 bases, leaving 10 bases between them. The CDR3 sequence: CASSLMGPMNTEAFF. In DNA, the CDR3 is TGTGCCAGCAGTTTAATGGGCCCTATGAACACTGAAGCTTTCTTT.

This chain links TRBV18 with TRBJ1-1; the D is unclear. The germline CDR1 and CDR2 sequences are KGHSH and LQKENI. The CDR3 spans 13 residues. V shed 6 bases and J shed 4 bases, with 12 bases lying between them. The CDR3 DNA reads TGTGCCAGCTCCCGGTGGGGAATCACTGAAGCTTTCTTT. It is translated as CASSRWGITEAFF.

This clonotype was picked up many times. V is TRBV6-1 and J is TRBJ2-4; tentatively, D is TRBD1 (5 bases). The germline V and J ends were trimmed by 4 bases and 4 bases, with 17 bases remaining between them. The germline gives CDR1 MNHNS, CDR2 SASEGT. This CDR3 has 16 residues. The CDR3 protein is CASSAIPGIEKNIQYF. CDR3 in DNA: TGTGCCAGCAGTGCTATCCCAGGGATCGAGAAAAACATTCAGTACTTC.

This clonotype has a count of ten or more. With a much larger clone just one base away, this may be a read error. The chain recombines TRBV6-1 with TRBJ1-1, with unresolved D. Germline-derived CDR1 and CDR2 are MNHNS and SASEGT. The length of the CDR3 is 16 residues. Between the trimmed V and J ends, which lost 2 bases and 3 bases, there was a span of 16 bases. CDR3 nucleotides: TGTGCCAGCAGTGAAAGTTGGGGTAAGATGGACACTGAAGCTTTCTTT. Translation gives CASSESWGKMDTEAFF.

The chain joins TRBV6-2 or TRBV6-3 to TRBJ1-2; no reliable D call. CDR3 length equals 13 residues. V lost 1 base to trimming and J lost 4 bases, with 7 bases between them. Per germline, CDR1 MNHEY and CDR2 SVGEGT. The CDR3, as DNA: TGTGCCAGCAGTTACTGGGCTGCCTATGGCTACACCTTC. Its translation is CASSYWAAYGYTF.

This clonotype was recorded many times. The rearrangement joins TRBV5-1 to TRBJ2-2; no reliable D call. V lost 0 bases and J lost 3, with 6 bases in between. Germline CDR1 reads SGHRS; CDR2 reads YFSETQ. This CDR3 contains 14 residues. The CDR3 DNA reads TGCGCCAGCAGCTTGGTACCTGACACCGGGGAGCTGTTTTTT. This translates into CASSLVPDTGELFF.

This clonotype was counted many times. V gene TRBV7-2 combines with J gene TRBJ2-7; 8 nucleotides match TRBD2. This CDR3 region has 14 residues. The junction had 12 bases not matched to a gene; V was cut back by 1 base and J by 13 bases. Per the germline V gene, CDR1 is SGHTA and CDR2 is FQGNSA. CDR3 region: CASSLGSASGLSYF. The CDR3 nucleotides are TGTGCCAGCAGCTTAGGTTCGGCTAGCGGGCTTTCCTACTTC.

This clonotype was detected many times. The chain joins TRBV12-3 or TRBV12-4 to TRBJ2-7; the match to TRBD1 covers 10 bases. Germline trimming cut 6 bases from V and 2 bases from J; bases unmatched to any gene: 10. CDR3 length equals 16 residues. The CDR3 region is CASRPKTGTGAYEQYF. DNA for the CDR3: TGTGCCAGCAGGCCAAAGACCGGGACAGGGGCCTACGAGCAGTACTTC.

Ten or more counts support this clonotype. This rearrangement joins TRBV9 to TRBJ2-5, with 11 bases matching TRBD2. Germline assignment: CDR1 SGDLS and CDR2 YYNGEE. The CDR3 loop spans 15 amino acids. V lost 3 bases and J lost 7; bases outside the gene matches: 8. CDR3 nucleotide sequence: TGTGCCAGCAGCGCAGTAGCGGGGGGGCTCCGGACCCAGTACTTC. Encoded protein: CASSAVAGGLRTQYF.